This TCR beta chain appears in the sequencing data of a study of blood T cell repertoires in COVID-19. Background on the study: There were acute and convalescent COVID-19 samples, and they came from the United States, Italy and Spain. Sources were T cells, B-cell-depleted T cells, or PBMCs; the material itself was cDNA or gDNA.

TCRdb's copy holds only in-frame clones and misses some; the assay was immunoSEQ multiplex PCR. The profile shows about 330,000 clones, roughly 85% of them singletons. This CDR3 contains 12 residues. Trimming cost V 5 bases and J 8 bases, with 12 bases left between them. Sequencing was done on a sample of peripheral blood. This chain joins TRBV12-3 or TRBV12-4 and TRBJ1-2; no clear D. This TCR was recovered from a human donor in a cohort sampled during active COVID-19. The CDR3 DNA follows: TGTGCCAGCAGTCCCCAAACGGGGGGCTACACCTTC. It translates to CASSPQTGGYTF.